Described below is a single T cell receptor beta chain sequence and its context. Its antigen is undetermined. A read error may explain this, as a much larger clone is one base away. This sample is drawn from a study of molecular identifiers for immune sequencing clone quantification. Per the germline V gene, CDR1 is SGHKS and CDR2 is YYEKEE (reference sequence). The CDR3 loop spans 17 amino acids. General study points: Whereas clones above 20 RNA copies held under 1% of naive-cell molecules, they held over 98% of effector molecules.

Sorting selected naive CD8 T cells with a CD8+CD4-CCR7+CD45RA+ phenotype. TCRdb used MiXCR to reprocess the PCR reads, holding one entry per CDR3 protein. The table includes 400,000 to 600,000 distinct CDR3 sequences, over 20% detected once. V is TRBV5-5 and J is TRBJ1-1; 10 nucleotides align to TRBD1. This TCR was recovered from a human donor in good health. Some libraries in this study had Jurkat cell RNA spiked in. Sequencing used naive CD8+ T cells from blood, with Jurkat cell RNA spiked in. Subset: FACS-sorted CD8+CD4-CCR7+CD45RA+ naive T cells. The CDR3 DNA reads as TGTGCCAGCAGCTTGCGATATGGGGGACAGGGGTTCACTGAAGCTCTCTTT. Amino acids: CASSLRYGGQGFTEALF.